This is a list of T cell receptor beta chains from one sample in a study of T cell responses to AZD1222 COVID-19 vaccine. Sequencing was performed with immunoSEQ multiplex PCR; in TCRdb, only in-frame clones are kept and a portion is missing. The sample records about 100,000 clones, around 90% being singletons. This specimen was peripheral blood, taken on day 0 of AZD1222 vaccination. The receptors stem from an adult in good health. Both conserved end residues are part of each CDR3. A D gene is named only where the DNA matches it firmly. Only part of the rows carry a size: once, few, many, or a class if the clone is expanded.

j_call clone_size d_call v_call cdr3_aa cdr3_nt
TRBJ2-1 - TRBD2 TRBV7-2 CASSLLAGVYNEQFF TGTGCCAGCAGCTTACTAGCGGGGGTATACAATGAGCAGTTCTTC
TRBJ2-1 - - TRBV24-1 CATSRTANEQFF TGTGCCACCTCCCGGACAGCTAATGAGCAGTTCTTC
TRBJ2-7 - - TRBV4-2 CASSQGREPYEQYF TGTGCCAGCAGCCAAGGTCGGGAGCCGTACGAGCAGTACTTC
TRBJ2-7 once - TRBV6-5 CASRRGTAYEQYF TGTGCCAGCAGACGGGGGACAGCCTACGAGCAGTACTTC
TRBJ2-1 - - TRBV2 CASSERQGGFRFF TGTGCCAGCAGTGAAAGGCAGGGTGGATTTCGGTTCTTC
TRBJ1-1 - - TRBV5-6 CASSLPGGAAWAFF TGTGCCAGCAGCTTGCCGGGCGGCGCCGCCTGGGCTTTCTTT
TRBJ1-5 - - TRBV12-3/TRBV12-4 CASRRGREPQHF TGTGCCAGCAGGCGGGGGAGGGAGCCCCAGCATTTT
TRBJ2-1 - - TRBV11-2 CASSSREFGLNEQFF TGTGCCAGCAGCTCACGGGAGTTCGGTCTCAATGAGCAGTTCTTC
TRBJ2-3 - TRBD1 TRBV5-4 CASSLAFGQGAPDTQYF TGTGCCAGCAGCTTGGCCTTCGGACAGGGGGCCCCAGATACGCAGTATTTT
TRBJ2-1 - - TRBV27 CASSPFGSYNEQFF TGTGCCAGCAGTCCCTTCGGGTCCTACAATGAGCAGTTCTTC
TRBJ1-2 - TRBD1 TRBV2 CASSRDRENVYQDGYTF TGTGCCAGCAGTAGGGACAGGGAAAACGTGTATCAGGATGGCTACACCTTC
TRBJ1-1 - - TRBV5-8 CASSLSGTEAFF TGTGCCAGCAGCTTGTCGGGCACTGAAGCTTTCTTT
TRBJ1-1 - - TRBV5-5 CASSYGAGNTEAFF TGTGCCAGCAGCTACGGGGCAGGGAACACTGAAGCTTTCTTT
TRBJ1-1 - - TRBV13 CASSFIPNLGNTEAFF TGTGCCAGCAGCTTTATCCCCAATCTGGGGAACACTGAAGCTTTCTTT
TRBJ1-4 few - TRBV19 CASIKGGTYSTNEKLFF TGTGCCAGTATCAAAGGGGGGACATACTCAACTAATGAAAAACTGTTTTTT
TRBJ2-2 - - TRBV7-7 CASSLDTHTGELFF TGTGCTAGCAGCTTAGACACTCACACCGGGGAGCTGTTTTTT
TRBJ2-3 - - TRBV28 CASSLRTDTQYF TGTGCCAGCAGTCTCCGAACAGATACGCAGTATTTT
TRBJ2-1 - - TRBV28 CASTTSYNEQFF TGTGCCAGCACTACCTCCTACAATGAGCAGTTCTTC
TRBJ2-7 - TRBD1 TRBV30 CAWEKGQRYEQYF TGTGCCTGGGAGAAGGGACAGCGATACGAGCAGTACTTC
TRBJ2-5 - - TRBV11-3 CASSNYHQETQYF TGTGCCAGCAGCAACTACCATCAAGAGACCCAGTACTTC
TRBJ1-4 few TRBD1 TRBV7-2 CASSSGQGSEKLFF TGTGCCAGCAGCTCGGGACAGGGGAGTGAAAAACTGTTTTTT
TRBJ1-1 - - TRBV28 CASRESLTGNTEAFF TGTGCCAGCAGAGAATCCTTAACAGGGAACACTGAAGCTTTCTTT
TRBJ2-7 - - TRBV27 CASRAGIAGEQYF TGTGCCAGCAGGGCAGGCATAGCCGGCGAGCAGTACTTC
TRBJ1-5 - - TRBV12-3/TRBV12-4 CASSLAENQPQHF TGTGCCAGCAGTTTAGCAGAGAATCAGCCCCAGCATTTT
TRBJ1-6 - - TRBV6-5 CASSYSHVSYNSPLHF TGTGCCAGCAGTTACTCGCATGTCTCCTATAATTCACCCCTCCACTTT
TRBJ2-7 - - TRBV3-1/TRBV3-2 CASSQGPSSYEQYF TGTGCCAGCAGCCAAGGTCCTAGCTCCTACGAGCAGTACTTC
TRBJ1-1 - TRBD1 TRBV28 CASSSADRAEAFF TGTGCCAGCAGTTCCGCTGACAGGGCCGAAGCTTTCTTT
TRBJ1-3 - - TRBV9 CASSAGHAPSGNTIYF TGTGCCAGCAGCGCTGGACACGCTCCCTCTGGAAACACCATATATTTT